This T cell receptor (beta chain) comes out of a study of radiotherapy plus CTLA-4 blockade in lung cancer (dated by TCRdb to 2017 to 2018). Study-wide context: Among the enrolled patients, about 20% had an objective response, and 31% reached disease control. Study-wide findings and limitations: The strongest predictors of response, as reported, were early dynamic changes in blood T cell clones along with a rise in serum interferon-beta after radiation. After treatment with radiotherapy and ipilimumab, TCR clones that originated in tumors expanded in peripheral blood.

The study tested focal radiation therapy combined with CTLA-4 blockade (ipilimumab) in patients with chemo-refractory metastatic non-small-cell lung cancer. Library preparation employed the immunoSEQ multiplex PCR assay. TCRdb took over this immuneACCESS table, retaining in-frame rearrangements with V and J assigned. Such tables are incomplete; in checked studies, under half of the missing clones stem from an unresolved V gene, and the remainder is unexplained. This sample is represented by 89,000 or so clones; around four fifths of them were singletons. The top ten constitute 3% to 3.5% of the sample. For this clone: Its specific antigen is unknown. No base-level quality is on record; no much larger clone is a single base apart.

The receptor was derived from a human donor with non-small cell lung cancer who had a partial response to radiotherapy plus ipilimumab. Sequenced material: peripheral blood, taken from a patient treated with radiotherapy plus ipilimumab.

The nucleotides read TGTGCCAGCAGCCTGACAGCTTGGAGCGTCGATGAGCAGTTCTTC. The resulting protein is CASSLTAWSVDEQFF. The rearrangement combines TRBV6-1 with TRBJ2-1; the D region possibly corresponds to TRBD1 (5 bases align). The CDR3, from cysteine to phenylalanine, totals 15 residues. Only the CDR3 DNA is retained, 45 bases long and in frame from the first base. CDR1 and CDR2 are drawn from the germline V gene: MNHNS, SASEGT. V loses 6 bases, J loses 8 bases, and the germline ends lie 20 bases apart.